The rows below give T cell receptor beta chains drawn from one sample of a study of blood T cell repertoires in COVID-19. Assay used: immunoSEQ multiplex PCR; TCRdb lists only in-frame clones, some missing. The repertoire holds 150,000 to 200,000 clones, with just over 90% as singletons. The sample consisted of peripheral blood. The receptors originated from a woman aged 60-75 years with COVID-19, enrolled during active disease. CDR3s include the opening cysteine and the closing phenylalanine or tryptophan. A D gene is named only where the DNA matches it firmly. A row's size may be missing; if present it is once, few, many or a size class.

D: NA
J: TRBJ1-2
V: TRBV29-1
size: NA
CDR3: CSVEMGSGAYGYTF
DNA: TGCAGCGTTGAGATGGGCTCAGGGGCTTATGGCTACACCTTC

D: TRBD2
J: TRBJ2-2
V: TRBV6-5
size: NA
CDR3: CASSYGVGEGTGELFF
DNA: TGTGCCAGCAGTTACGGGGTCGGGGAGGGAACCGGGGAGCTGTTTTTT

D: TRBD2
J: TRBJ2-5
V: TRBV19
size: NA
CDR3: CASSKREGLETQYF
DNA: TGTGCCAGTAGTAAAAGGGAGGGGTTGGAGACCCAGTACTTC

D: NA
J: TRBJ1-1
V: TRBV4-2
size: few
CDR3: CASSQDDSPGTEAFF
DNA: TGTGCCAGCAGCCAAGATGACTCACCTGGGACTGAAGCTTTCTTT

D: NA
J: TRBJ1-6
V: TRBV14
size: NA
CDR3: CASSDDMDSPLHF
DNA: TGTGCCAGCAGCGACGACATGGATTCACCCCTCCACTTT

D: NA
J: TRBJ2-7
V: TRBV5-1
size: NA
CDR3: CASSLARGYEQYF
DNA: TGCGCCAGCAGCTTGGCCCGGGGTTACGAGCAGTACTTC

D: NA
J: TRBJ1-2
V: TRBV5-1
size: NA
CDR3: CASSPWTFGYTF
DNA: TGCGCCAGCAGCCCTTGGACATTTGGCTACACCTTC

D: NA
J: TRBJ2-1
V: TRBV7-9
size: NA
CDR3: CASSLDSVNEQFF
DNA: TGTGCCAGCAGCTTGGACAGTGTCAATGAGCAGTTCTTC

D: NA
J: TRBJ1-6
V: TRBV20-1
size: NA
CDR3: CSASRASREPLHF
DNA: TGCAGTGCTAGTAGGGCCAGTCGGGAACCCCTCCACTTT

D: NA
J: TRBJ1-2
V: TRBV19
size: NA
CDR3: CASTSVHLYGYTF
DNA: TGTGCCAGTACCTCAGTACACCTCTATGGCTACACCTTC

D: TRBD1
J: TRBJ1-4
V: TRBV6-5
size: NA
CDR3: CASLGTGAEKLFF
DNA: TGTGCCAGCTTAGGGACAGGGGCTGAAAAACTGTTTTTT

D: TRBD1
J: TRBJ1-5
V: TRBV24-1
size: NA
CDR3: CATSSYRGLSQPQHF
DNA: TGTGCCACCAGTTCCTACAGGGGGCTGAGTCAGCCCCAGCATTTT

D: NA
J: TRBJ1-1
V: TRBV5-1
size: NA
CDR3: CASRRVGGTEAFF
DNA: TGCGCCAGCCGCAGGGTCGGTGGGACTGAAGCTTTCTTT

D: NA
J: TRBJ2-7
V: TRBV30
size: NA
CDR3: CAWTRAYEQYF
DNA: TGTGCCTGGACTAGAGCCTACGAGCAGTACTTC

D: TRBD2
J: TRBJ2-1
V: TRBV9
size: NA
CDR3: CASSPRPLKRGGINEQFF
DNA: TGTGCCAGCAGCCCCCGCCCCCTCAAGCGGGGGGGTATCAATGAGCAGTTCTTC

D: NA
J: TRBJ2-3
V: TRBV11-1
size: once
CDR3: CASSLRGIGTDTQYF
DNA: TGTGCCAGCAGCTTAAGAGGGATTGGTACAGATACGCAGTATTTT

D: TRBD2
J: TRBJ2-5
V: TRBV5-1
size: NA
CDR3: CASRPGLAGGLSGETQYF
DNA: TGCGCCAGCAGGCCCGGACTAGCGGGGGGTCTGTCGGGGGAGACCCAGTACTTC

D: NA
J: TRBJ2-5
V: TRBV20-1
size: NA
CDR3: CSASDLGGGYETQYF
DNA: TGCAGTGCTAGTGATTTGGGAGGGGGGTATGAGACCCAGTACTTC

D: NA
J: TRBJ1-2
V: TRBV2
size: NA
CDR3: CASSVGGYTF
DNA: TGTGCCAGCAGTGTCGGTGGCTACACCTTC

D: NA
J: TRBJ1-3
V: TRBV18
size: NA
CDR3: CASSPTRTRGSGNTIYF
DNA: TGTGCCAGCTCACCGACTAGGACCCGCGGCTCTGGAAACACCATATATTTT

D: NA
J: TRBJ2-5
V: TRBV4-1
size: NA
CDR3: CASSQRDQETQYF
DNA: TGCGCCAGCAGCCAACGGGATCAAGAGACCCAGTACTTC

D: NA
J: TRBJ1-1
V: TRBV27
size: NA
CDR3: CASSLRDITMNTEAFF
DNA: TGTGCCAGCAGCCTCCGGGACATCACCATGAACACTGAAGCTTTCTTT

D: NA
J: TRBJ1-5
V: TRBV6-5
size: NA
CDR3: CASRRDAGDHQPQHF
DNA: TGTGCCAGCAGGAGGGACGCAGGGGATCATCAGCCCCAGCATTTT

D: TRBD1
J: TRBJ2-7
V: TRBV18
size: NA
CDR3: CASSTAGTVTEQYF
DNA: TGTGCCAGCTCAACTGCCGGGACAGTCACAGAGCAGTACTTC

D: NA
J: TRBJ1-1
V: TRBV19
size: NA
CDR3: CASSISAGQGGEAFF
DNA: TGTGCCAGTAGTATTTCTGCGGGGCAGGGAGGGGAAGCTTTCTTT

D: NA
J: TRBJ2-3
V: TRBV4-2
size: once
CDR3: CASSRGGPTSTDTQYF
DNA: TGTGCCAGCAGCCGAGGGGGTCCAACTAGCACAGATACGCAGTATTTT

D: TRBD1
J: TRBJ1-3
V: TRBV6-5
size: NA
CDR3: CASSTGTVIYF
DNA: TGTGCCAGCAGCACCGGGACAGTCATATATTTT

D: NA
J: TRBJ1-1
V: TRBV7-2
size: once
CDR3: CASSFSLNTEAFF
DNA: TGTGCCAGCAGCTTCTCCTTGAACACTGAAGCTTTCTTT

D: NA
J: TRBJ1-1
V: TRBV5-8
size: NA
CDR3: CASSLIRGNTEAFF
DNA: TGTGCCAGCAGCTTGATACGGGGAAACACTGAAGCTTTCTTT

D: NA
J: TRBJ2-7
V: TRBV5-1
size: NA
CDR3: CASSLGPLRYEQYF
DNA: TGCGCCAGCAGCTTGGGACCCCTGAGGTACGAGCAGTACTTC

D: NA
J: TRBJ2-4
V: TRBV5-1
size: NA
CDR3: CASSLGASAKNIQYF
DNA: TGCGCCAGCAGCTTGGGAGCCTCAGCCAAAAACATTCAGTACTTC

D: NA
J: TRBJ1-2
V: TRBV18
size: NA
CDR3: CASSQGLNRNYGYTF
DNA: TGTGCCAGCTCACAGGGACTTAACCGCAACTATGGCTACACCTTC

D: TRBD1
J: TRBJ2-7
V: TRBV7-2
size: few
CDR3: CASSLRKGTESSYEQYF
DNA: TGTGCCAGCAGCCTGAGAAAGGGGACAGAGAGCTCCTACGAGCAGTACTTC

D: NA
J: TRBJ1-6
V: TRBV6-5
size: NA
CDR3: CASSYSRAGLLHF
DNA: TGTGCCAGCAGTTACTCGAGAGCTGGGCTCCTCCACTTT

D: TRBD1
J: TRBJ1-3
V: TRBV10-3
size: NA
CDR3: CAIRETIGQASSGNTIYF
DNA: TGTGCCATCAGGGAAACCATTGGACAGGCGAGCTCTGGAAACACCATATATTTT

D: TRBD1
J: TRBJ2-2
V: TRBV9
size: NA
CDR3: CASSPPGTANTGELFF
DNA: TGTGCCAGCAGCCCCCCAGGGACAGCGAACACCGGGGAGCTGTTTTTT

D: TRBD1
J: TRBJ1-6
V: TRBV27
size: NA
CDR3: CASSWGQGSPLHF
DNA: TGTGCCAGCAGTTGGGGACAGGGGTCACCCCTCCACTTT

D: NA
J: TRBJ1-3
V: TRBV4-3
size: NA
CDR3: CASSQDLVAGNTIYF
DNA: TGCGCCAGCAGCCAAGATTTGGTAGCTGGAAACACCATATATTTT

D: NA
J: TRBJ2-2
V: TRBV19
size: NA
CDR3: CASSILFAGFTGELFF
DNA: TGTGCCAGTAGTATTTTGTTTGCGGGGTTCACCGGGGAGCTGTTTTTT

D: NA
J: TRBJ1-2
V: TRBV2
size: NA
CDR3: CASTKGQLYGYTF
DNA: TGTGCCAGCACCAAGGGACAACTCTATGGCTACACCTTC

D: TRBD2
J: TRBJ2-3
V: TRBV7-3
size: NA
CDR3: CASSLRAGAITDTQYF
DNA: TGTGCCAGCAGCTTAAGAGCGGGGGCAATCACAGATACGCAGTATTTT